This passage covers 19 T cell receptor beta chains from one sample sequenced in a study of blood T cell repertoires in COVID-19. Using immunoSEQ multiplex PCR, the repertoire was profiled, and TCRdb retains in-frame clones only, with some absent. The sample gives 200,000 to 250,000 clones, around 90% of which show up once; approximately 12% is in the top ten. Material: peripheral blood. The receptor source for this set is a woman under 30 who had recovered from COVID-19.

This clone was counted between two and nine times. The chain employs TRBV25-1 and TRBJ2-1, with a tentative D call TRBD2 (5 bases). Germline V gene lookup returns CDR1 MGHDK and CDR2 SYGVNS. The V and J ends lost 1 base and 8 bases respectively, with 12 bases between them. CDR3 length: 14 amino acids. CDR3: CASSESEGAYEQFF. In nucleotides, the CDR3 is TGTGCCAGCAGTGAATCTGAGGGAGCGTATGAGCAGTTCTTC.

This clone came up once. The rearrangement links TRBV7-6 to TRBJ1-5; 10 nucleotides agree with TRBD1. The germline CDR1 and CDR2 sequences are SGHVS and FNYEAQ. The CDR3 has 17 residues. After removal of 2 bases from V and 4 bases from J, the junction contained 8 bases not matched to a gene. CDR3 coding DNA: TGTGCCAGCAGCTTATTTGGGACAGGGGAAGGGAATCAGCCCCAGCATTTT. Translated, it gives CASSLFGTGEGNQPQHF. Variable domain in full (rest from reference TRBV7-6 and TRBJ1-5): GAGVSQSPRYKVTKRGQDVALRCDPISGHVSLYWYRQALGQGPEFLTYFNYEAQQDKSGLPNDRFSAERPEGSISTLTIQRTEQRDSAMYRCASSLFGTGEGNQPQHFGDGTRLSIL.

Concerning this clone: An end of the junction does not agree with germline; a read error may underlie this. The rearrangement joins TRBV2 to TRBJ1-5, with 9 nucleotides matching TRBD1. There are 13 residues in the CDR3. Germline CDR1 reads SNHLY; CDR2 reads FYNNEI. The CDR3 region is CAGRDRVGQPQHF. The DNA for the CDR3 is TGTGCCGGCAGGGACAGGGTGGGTCAGCCCCAGCATTTT.

V usage is TRBV3-1 (or the pseudogene TRBV3-2) and J usage is TRBJ2-7; no clear D. CDR3 length: 12 amino acids. Germline values: CDR1 LGHDT, CDR2 YNNKEL (reference sequence). Trimming cost V 0 bases and J 5 bases, with 5 bases left between them. The CDR3 spells CASSQESDEQYF. DNA for the CDR3: TGTGCCAGCAGCCAAGAATCGGACGAGCAGTACTTC.

V gene TRBV3-1 (or the pseudogene TRBV3-2) combines with J gene TRBJ2-3; TRBD2 matches at 7 bases. J lost 5 bases, V lost 2 bases, and 4 bases had no gene match. In germline, CDR1 is LGHDT, CDR2 YNNKEL (reference sequence). The CDR3 has 14 amino acids. CDR3 bases: TGTGCCAGCAGCCAATACGGGACTAAAGATACGCAGTATTTT. Protein sequence: CASSQYGTKDTQYF.

This chain uses TRBV29-1 with TRBJ2-7, with D possibly TRBD1 on 6 matching bases. CDR1 and CDR2 (germline): SQVTM, ANQGSEA. Trimming left V 6 bases short and J 6 bases short, with 12 bases between. There are 11 residues in the CDR3. The CDR3 here is CSVGRGFEQYF. The CDR3, as DNA: TGCAGCGTGGGCAGGGGATTCGAGCAGTACTTC.

V gene TRBV24-1 combines with J gene TRBJ2-1; 7 bases are a match to TRBD2. Germline CDR1 KGHDR, CDR2 SFDVKD. The CDR3 is made up of 16 amino acids. Unmatched junction bases numbered 9, after V lost 5 bases and J lost 3 bases. CDR3 in DNA: TGTGCCACCAGTGCCCCTCCCCAGCGGGGCTACAATGAGCAGTTCTTC. Translation gives CATSAPPQRGYNEQFF.

The chain combines TRBV18 with TRBJ2-1, with 10 bases fitting TRBD2. The V segment lost 5 bases and the J segment 6 bases; nucleotides outside the gene matches: 7. Germline CDR1 reads KGHSH; CDR2 reads LQKENI. This CDR3 is built from 15 residues. DNA of the CDR3: TGTGCCAGCTCATACGGACTAGCGGAGGGCAATGAGCAGTTCTTC. This encodes CASSYGLAEGNEQFF.

V gene TRBV19 combines with J gene TRBJ2-1, with D possibly matching TRBD2 (6 bases). The CDR3 sequence is 15 residues long. V lost 3 bases, J lost 3 bases, and 12 bases lay in between. Germline loops: CDR1 LNHDA, CDR2 SQIVND (reference sequence). The CDR3 reads CASSIGDSYYNEQFF. DNA of the CDR3: TGTGCCAGTAGTATTGGGGACTCCTACTACAATGAGCAGTTCTTC.

The V gene is TRBV19, the J gene TRBJ2-3, with no clear D. The V gene lost 4 bases and the J gene lost 3 bases, with 17 bases spanning the gap. Germline loops: CDR1 LNHDA, CDR2 SQIVND (reference sequence). CDR3 length: 16 amino acids. CDR3 sequence (DNA): TGTGCCAGTAGTACGCCCCTCTTAGCTCCTACAGATACGCAGTATTTT. Amino acid sequence: CASSTPLLAPTDTQYF.

J is TRBJ2-2 and V is TRBV6-5, with D maybe TRBD1 (5 bases). This CDR3 is built from 14 residues. The V and J ends lost 7 bases and 2 bases respectively, with 11 bases between them. The germline V gene encodes CDR1 MNHEY and CDR2 SVGAGI. The CDR3 protein is CASKGQVNTGELFF. The DNA of the CDR3 is TGTGCCAGCAAGGGGCAGGTCAACACCGGGGAGCTGTTTTTT.

This chain joins TRBV11-3 and TRBJ2-1; the D gene is possibly TRBD1 (5 bases). The germline gives CDR1 SGHNT, CDR2 YENEEA. The germline V and J ends were trimmed by 2 bases and 8 bases, with 16 bases remaining between them. This CDR3 has 15 residues. DNA of the CDR3: TGTGCCAGCAGCTTAACTTCAGCTAGGGGCGATGAGCAGTTCTTC. This gives the protein CASSLTSARGDEQFF. Full variable domain (remainder filled in from reference TRBV11-3 and TRBJ2-1): EAGVVQSPRYKIIEKKQPVAFWCNPISGHNTLYWYLQNLGQGPELLIRYENEEAVDDSQLPKDRFSAERLKGVDSTLKIQPAELGDSAVYLCASSLTSARGDEQFFGPGTRLTVL.

The chain links TRBV7-2 to TRBJ1-4; D might be TRBD1 (5 bases). Deletions cut 7 bases from V and 5 bases from J, with 20 bases between. Germline V gene lookup returns CDR1 SGHTA and CDR2 FQGNSA. The CDR3 is 16 amino acids. The CDR3 nucleotides read TGTGCCAGCAATCTAGGAGGGTCGGGACGAAATGAAAAACTGTTTTTT. This encodes CASNLGGSGRNEKLFF.

The CDR3 DNA is TGTGCCAGCAGTGAATCCGTAAGCACAGATACGCAGTATTTT. It codes for CASSESVSTDTQYF. The J gene is TRBJ2-3, the V gene TRBV6-1; D not certain. Germline lookup yields CDR1 MNHNS and CDR2 SASEGT. The CDR3 is 14 residues long. The V end was cut by 2 bases, the J end by 0 bases, with 6 bases between.

The chain combines TRBV13 with TRBJ1-2; D uncertain. Looked up from germline, CDR1 is PRHDT and CDR2 is FYEKMQ (reference sequence). The CDR3 runs to 17 residues. Trimming took off 3 bases at V and 1 base at J, with 18 bases between the two ends. CDR3 sequence: CASSFRLRSQSNYGYTF. The CDR3 coding sequence is TGTGCCAGCAGCTTTAGACTACGTTCACAAAGTAACTATGGCTACACCTTC.

Here the CDR3 reads CASSQGLAGARYF. The CDR3 coding sequence is TGCGCCAGCAGCCAGGGACTAGCGGGAGCCAGGTACTTC. The chain is built from TRBV4-3 and TRBJ2-7; TRBD2 matches at 14 bases. This CDR3 has 13 amino acids. CDR1 LGHNA and CDR2 YSLEER come from the germline V gene. V dropped 3 bases and J dropped 12; count of bases not matched to a gene: 4.

The chain carries TRBV30 and TRBJ1-5, with D hard to call. The CDR3 is 15 residues long. Germline values: CDR1 GTSNPN, CDR2 SVGIG (reference sequence). V gave up 0 bases and J gave up 4 bases, with 13 bases separating them. CDR3 amino acids: CAWSVGLGGNQPQHF. CDR3 coding DNA: TGTGCCTGGAGTGTTGGGCTCGGCGGGAATCAGCCCCAGCATTTT.

This sequence joins TRBV3-1 (or the pseudogene TRBV3-2) and TRBJ1-1; TRBD1 might be the D (5 bases). V lost 1 base and J 11 bases, leaving 11 bases between the germline ends. There are 12 residues in the CDR3. Germline CDR1 reads LGHDT; CDR2 reads YNNKEL (reference sequence). CDR3 residues: CASSQGQGQAFF. In nucleotides, the CDR3 is TGTGCCAGCAGCCAAGGCCAGGGCCAGGCTTTCTTT.

The V and J genes are TRBV28 and TRBJ1-5; D is perhaps TRBD1 (5 bases). This CDR3 is 14 amino acids long. Germline V gene sequence: CDR1 MDHEN, CDR2 SYDVKM. Between the trimmed V and J ends, which lost 5 bases and 0 bases, there was a span of 8 bases. CDR3 sequence reads: CASSRGISNQPQHF. CDR3 bases: TGTGCCAGCAGTAGGGGAATTAGCAATCAGCCCCAGCATTTT.